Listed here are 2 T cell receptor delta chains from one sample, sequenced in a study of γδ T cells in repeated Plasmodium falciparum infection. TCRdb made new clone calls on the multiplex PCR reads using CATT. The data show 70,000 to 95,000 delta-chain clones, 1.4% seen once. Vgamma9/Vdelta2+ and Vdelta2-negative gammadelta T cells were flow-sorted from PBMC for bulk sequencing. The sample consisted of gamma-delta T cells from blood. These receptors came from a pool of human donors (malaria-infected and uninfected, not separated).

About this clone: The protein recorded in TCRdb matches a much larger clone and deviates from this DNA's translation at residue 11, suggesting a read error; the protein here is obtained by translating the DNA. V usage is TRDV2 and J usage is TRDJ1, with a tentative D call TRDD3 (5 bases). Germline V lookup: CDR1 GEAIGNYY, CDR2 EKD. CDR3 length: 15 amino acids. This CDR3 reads CACERLGMNTGKLIF. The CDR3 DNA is TGTGCCTGTGAACGACTCGGGATGAACACCGGTAAACTCATCTTT.

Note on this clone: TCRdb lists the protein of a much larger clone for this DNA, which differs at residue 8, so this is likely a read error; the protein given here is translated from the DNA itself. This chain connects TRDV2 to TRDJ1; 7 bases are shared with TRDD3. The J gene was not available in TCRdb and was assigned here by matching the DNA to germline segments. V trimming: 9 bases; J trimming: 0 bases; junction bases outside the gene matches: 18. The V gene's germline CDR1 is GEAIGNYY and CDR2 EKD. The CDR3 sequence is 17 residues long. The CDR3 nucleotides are TGTGCCGCCCGGACCACTCTACCGGGGGATGACACCGATAAACTCATCTTT. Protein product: CAARTTLPGDDTDKLIF.